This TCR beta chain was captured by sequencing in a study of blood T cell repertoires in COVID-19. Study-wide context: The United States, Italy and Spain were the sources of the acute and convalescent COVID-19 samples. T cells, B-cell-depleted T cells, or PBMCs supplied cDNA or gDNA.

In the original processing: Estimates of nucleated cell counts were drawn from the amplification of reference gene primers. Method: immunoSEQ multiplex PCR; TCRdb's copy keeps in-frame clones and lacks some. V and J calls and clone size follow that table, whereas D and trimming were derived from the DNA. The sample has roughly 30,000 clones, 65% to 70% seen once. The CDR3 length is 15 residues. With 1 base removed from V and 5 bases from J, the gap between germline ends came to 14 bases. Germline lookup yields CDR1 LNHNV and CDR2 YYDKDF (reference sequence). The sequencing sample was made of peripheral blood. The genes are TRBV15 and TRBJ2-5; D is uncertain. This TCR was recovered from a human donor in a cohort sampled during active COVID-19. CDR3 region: CATSRAPGHRETQYF. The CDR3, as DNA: TGTGCCACCAGCAGAGCCCCAGGTCACCGGGAGACCCAGTACTTC. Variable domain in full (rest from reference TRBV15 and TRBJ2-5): DAMVIQNPRYQVTQFGKPVTLSCSQTLNHNVMYWYQQKSSQAPKLLFHYYDKDFNNEADTPDNFQSRRPNTSFCFLDIRSPGLGDTAMYLCATSRAPGHRETQYFGPGTRLLVL.